The sample holds many counts of the clone carrying this TCR beta chain. Antigen: not known. This sample stems from a study of CD8+CD57+ T cells in acquired aplastic anemia. Study-wide findings and caveats: Roughly 27 shared CD8+ CDR3s appeared highly expressed within patients' immunodominant clones.

Germline CDR1 reads LNHDA; CDR2 reads SQIVND (reference sequence). Trimming removed 1 base from V and 6 bases from J; junction bases left unmatched: 2. The CDR3 extends over 14 amino acids. Using genomic DNA as the template, TCR beta VDJ and CDR3 profiling was carried out. In TCRdb, the reads were re-called with MiXCR into one record per CDR3 protein. The repertoire holds roughly 170,000 distinct CDR3 sequences, with 55% to 80% as singletons. This sequence joins TRBV19 and TRBJ2-3; 9 bases are a match to TRBD2. This TCR came from a human donor in good health. Sequencing was done on a sample of sorted CD4+, CD8+, or CD8+CD57+ T cells (not recorded which) from PBMCs. CDR3 DNA: TGTGCCAGTAGTATAGTAGCGGGAGTGGATACGCAGTATTTT. Translating gives CASSIVAGVDTQYF.